This T cell receptor (beta chain) stems from a study of neurological immune-mediated disorders. Study-wide findings and caveats: Multiple sclerosis patients had less TCR clonal expansion than even healthy controls, unlike HTLV-1-associated myelopathy.

V was clipped by 6 bases and J by 0 bases, with 9 bases between them. Germline V lookup: CDR1 SGHTA, CDR2 FQGNSA. CDR3 length equals 13 residues. Synthesis of cDNA was performed by 5'RACE using 10-nucleotide random UMIs. Over 170 million TCR-beta sequences from 15-18 subjects were obtained in each sequencing run. TCRdb itself ran the 5' RACE reads through MiXCR, one entry per CDR3 protein. Of about 79,000 distinct CDR3 sequences in the sample, 13% to 15% were seen once. This clonotype was counted at least ten times. Its matching antigen is unknown. For the unsorted libraries, 2 million PBMCs stored at -80 C served as input.

V gene TRBV7-2 combines with J gene TRBJ2-7; D uncertain. The sequenced sample was PBMCs. The TCR originated in a woman aged 50 to 60 in good health. Here the CDR3 DNA reads TGTGCCAGCAGGAAGAGGAGCTCCTACGAGCAGTACTTC. This sequence encodes CASRKRSSYEQYF.